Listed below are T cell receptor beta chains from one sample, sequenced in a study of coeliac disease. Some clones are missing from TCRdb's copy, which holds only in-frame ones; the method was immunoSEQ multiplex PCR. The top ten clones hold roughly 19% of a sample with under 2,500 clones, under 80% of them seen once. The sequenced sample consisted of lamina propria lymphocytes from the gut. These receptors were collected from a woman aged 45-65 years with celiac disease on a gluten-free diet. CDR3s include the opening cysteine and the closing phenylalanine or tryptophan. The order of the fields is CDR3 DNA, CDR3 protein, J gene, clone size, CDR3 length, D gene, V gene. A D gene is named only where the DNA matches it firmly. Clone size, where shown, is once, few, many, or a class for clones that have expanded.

CDR3nt: TGTGCCAGCATCCCACGGGACAGGGATAATTCACCCCTCCACTTT
CDR3aa: CASIPRDRDNSPLHF
j_gene: TRBJ1-6
abundance: NA
len: 15
d_gene: TRBD1
v_gene: TRBV28

CDR3nt: TGTGCCAGCAGCTCCCCAACGGGACAGCTTAATGAAAAACTGTTTTTT
CDR3aa: CASSSPTGQLNEKLFF
j_gene: TRBJ1-4
abundance: few
len: 16
d_gene: TRBD1
v_gene: TRBV7-9

CDR3nt: TGTGCCAGCAGCTTAGTTTCGGGGGGGGAAAAGACCCAGTACTTC
CDR3aa: CASSLVSGGEKTQYF
j_gene: TRBJ2-5
abundance: NA
len: 15
d_gene: TRBD2
v_gene: TRBV7-2

CDR3nt: TGTGCCAGCAGTTATGGACAGGGAGGAATTTACAATGAGCAGTTCTTC
CDR3aa: CASSYGQGGIYNEQFF
j_gene: TRBJ2-1
abundance: NA
len: 16
d_gene: TRBD1
v_gene: TRBV7-9

CDR3nt: TGTGCCAGCAGCTTTGGGGGTAGGGGGTACCAAGAGACCCAGTACTTC
CDR3aa: CASSFGGRGYQETQYF
j_gene: TRBJ2-5
abundance: NA
len: 16
d_gene: NA
v_gene: TRBV7-9

CDR3nt: TGTGCCAGTAGTATACCTCGCTCTGGGGCCAACGTCCTGACTTTC
CDR3aa: CASSIPRSGANVLTF
j_gene: TRBJ2-6
abundance: NA
len: 15
d_gene: NA
v_gene: TRBV19

CDR3nt: TGTGCCAGCAGCTTGGAGCCCGGCGGGTCCTACGAGCAGTACTTC
CDR3aa: CASSLEPGGSYEQYF
j_gene: TRBJ2-7
abundance: NA
len: 15
d_gene: NA
v_gene: TRBV7-2

CDR3nt: TGTGCCAGCAGCTCGGGTTTAACAGGGGTGCCAACTAATGAAAAACTGTTTTTT
CDR3aa: CASSSGLTGVPTNEKLFF
j_gene: TRBJ1-4
abundance: NA
len: 18
d_gene: TRBD1
v_gene: TRBV5-8

CDR3nt: TGTGCCAGCTCACAGGGACAGCATTTTACGGAGCAGTACTTC
CDR3aa: CASSQGQHFTEQYF
j_gene: TRBJ2-7
abundance: once
len: 14
d_gene: TRBD1
v_gene: TRBV18

CDR3nt: TGTGCCAGCAGTCTGCAGGGGGTGAATACTGAAGCTTTCTTT
CDR3aa: CASSLQGVNTEAFF
j_gene: TRBJ1-1
abundance: NA
len: 14
d_gene: TRBD1
v_gene: TRBV2

CDR3nt: TGTGCCACCAGCAGAGACCACGGTACGCAGTATTTT
CDR3aa: CATSRDHGTQYF
j_gene: TRBJ2-3
abundance: NA
len: 12
d_gene: NA
v_gene: TRBV15

CDR3nt: TGCGCCAGCAAACAAACCGAAGCTGGCCCCGGGAATGAGCAGTTCTTC
CDR3aa: CASKQTEAGPGNEQFF
j_gene: TRBJ2-1
abundance: NA
len: 16
d_gene: NA
v_gene: TRBV5-1

CDR3nt: TGTGCCAGCAGTGAAGGGTTAGCTAACTATGGCTACACCTTC
CDR3aa: CASSEGLANYGYTF
j_gene: TRBJ1-2
abundance: NA
len: 14
d_gene: NA
v_gene: TRBV6-1

CDR3nt: TGTGCCAGCAGAAGACCGGGCCTCGGGGGTGGTGAAGCTTTCTTT
CDR3aa: CASRRPGLGGGEAFF
j_gene: TRBJ1-1
abundance: few
len: 15
d_gene: NA
v_gene: TRBV6-5

CDR3nt: TGCGCCAGCAGCCAAGATAGAGGACAGGGCCTTCTTAGCAATCAGCCCCAGCATTTT
CDR3aa: CASSQDRGQGLLSNQPQHF
j_gene: TRBJ1-5
abundance: NA
len: 19
d_gene: TRBD1
v_gene: TRBV4-1

CDR3nt: TGTGCCACGGCGAGAGACAGGGGGGAGACCCAGTACTTC
CDR3aa: CATARDRGETQYF
j_gene: TRBJ2-5
abundance: once
len: 13
d_gene: TRBD1
v_gene: TRBV10-3

CDR3nt: TGTGCCAGCAGGGGACAGTCCTACGAGCAGTACTTC
CDR3aa: CASRGQSYEQYF
j_gene: TRBJ2-7
abundance: NA
len: 12
d_gene: TRBD1
v_gene: TRBV2

CDR3nt: TGTGCCAGCAGCCAAGATCAGCTAAGGGGGAGAACCCCCACCCACAAACCGGACTACGAGCAGTACTTC
CDR3aa: CASSQDQLRGRTPTHKPDYEQYF
j_gene: TRBJ2-7
abundance: NA
len: 23
d_gene: NA
v_gene: TRBV14

CDR3nt: TGTGCCATCAGTGAGTCGTCAGGTAGCGGGGGGTGGGGTGAGCAGTTCTTC
CDR3aa: CAISESSGSGGWGEQFF
j_gene: TRBJ2-1
abundance: NA
len: 17
d_gene: TRBD2
v_gene: TRBV10-3

CDR3nt: TGTGCCAGCAGCTACGGGACAGGGGGATTAGGGGAGACCCAGTACTTC
CDR3aa: CASSYGTGGLGETQYF
j_gene: TRBJ2-5
abundance: NA
len: 16
d_gene: TRBD1
v_gene: TRBV7-6

CDR3nt: TGTGCCAGCAGCTTGTCGGGACAGGTTCATGGGGAGCTGTTTTTT
CDR3aa: CASSLSGQVHGELFF
j_gene: TRBJ2-2
abundance: NA
len: 15
d_gene: TRBD1
v_gene: TRBV5-5

CDR3nt: TGTGCCTGGAGTGGGCAGGACTCCTACGAGCAGTACTTC
CDR3aa: CAWSGQDSYEQYF
j_gene: TRBJ2-7
abundance: few
len: 13
d_gene: NA
v_gene: TRBV30

CDR3nt: TGTGCCAGCAACGTACAGGGGGAATTTTCCTACGAGCAGTACTTC
CDR3aa: CASNVQGEFSYEQYF
j_gene: TRBJ2-7
abundance: NA
len: 15
d_gene: TRBD1
v_gene: TRBV2

CDR3nt: TGCGCCAGCAGCCTCGGTATCTCGGGACATTCACGCACTGAAGCTTTCTTT
CDR3aa: CASSLGISGHSRTEAFF
j_gene: TRBJ1-1
abundance: NA
len: 17
d_gene: NA
v_gene: TRBV4-1

CDR3nt: TGTGCCTGGAGTGCTTGGGGACAGGGAAATTCACCCCTCCACTTT
CDR3aa: CAWSAWGQGNSPLHF
j_gene: TRBJ1-6
abundance: NA
len: 15
d_gene: TRBD1
v_gene: TRBV30

CDR3nt: TGTGCCAGCAGTCGGCGAGGGAATGGCTACACCTTC
CDR3aa: CASSRRGNGYTF
j_gene: TRBJ1-2
abundance: few
len: 12
d_gene: NA
v_gene: TRBV7-2

CDR3nt: TGCGCCAGCAGCCAAGAAAGAACGGGACTAGGCTACGAGCAGTACTTC
CDR3aa: CASSQERTGLGYEQYF
j_gene: TRBJ2-7
abundance: few
len: 16
d_gene: TRBD2
v_gene: TRBV4-1

CDR3nt: TGTGCCAGTAGTCCGGAAACCGGGACAGGGTTCTATGGCTACACCTTC
CDR3aa: CASSPETGTGFYGYTF
j_gene: TRBJ1-2
abundance: NA
len: 16
d_gene: TRBD1
v_gene: TRBV19

CDR3nt: TGTGCCAGCAGTTCCGGGACAGCTAATTCACCCCTCCACTTT
CDR3aa: CASSSGTANSPLHF
j_gene: TRBJ1-6
abundance: NA
len: 14
d_gene: TRBD1
v_gene: TRBV6-6

CDR3nt: TGTGCCAGCACCTTACGGTTTCAGCCCCAGCATTTT
CDR3aa: CASTLRFQPQHF
j_gene: TRBJ1-5
abundance: NA
len: 12
d_gene: NA
v_gene: TRBV28

CDR3nt: TGTGCCAGCAGCGTAGAAAGGGGGTTCATTTCGGCTTTCTTT
CDR3aa: CASSVERGFISAFF
j_gene: TRBJ1-1
abundance: NA
len: 14
d_gene: NA
v_gene: TRBV7-2

CDR3nt: TGTGCCAGCAGCTTGCGGGGGGCCGGAGAGACCCAGTACTTC
CDR3aa: CASSLRGAGETQYF
j_gene: TRBJ2-5
abundance: NA
len: 14
d_gene: TRBD2
v_gene: TRBV7-8

CDR3nt: TGCGCCAGCAGCCCCCAGAGCAGGTCGGACTATGGCTACACCTTC
CDR3aa: CASSPQSRSDYGYTF
j_gene: TRBJ1-2
abundance: once
len: 15
d_gene: NA
v_gene: TRBV4-1